The next 10 T cell receptor beta chains were all read from a single sample in a study of T cells in Graves' hyperthyroidism and ophthalmopathy. RNA transcripts were the template for amplifying TCR beta CDR3 regions. HTBI primers drove first-round RT-PCR of the TCR CDR3. One entry per CDR3 protein, called by TCRdb with MiXCR from the multiplex PCR reads. This sample has hundreds of thousands of distinct CDR3 sequences, with 11% to 15% found just once. The specimen sequenced was blood. These receptors originate from a woman between 18 and 29 years old with Graves' hyperthyroidism.

This clonotype has ten or more counts. The CDR3 nucleotides are TGTGCCATCAGGGAGGGGTTGGACAATGAGCAGTTCTTC. Translating it yields CAIREGLDNEQFF. This chain links TRBV10-3 with TRBJ2-1; D may be TRBD2 (6 bases). Germline assignment: CDR1 ENHRY and CDR2 SYGVKD. The ends were cut back, 6 bases at V and 5 bases at J, with 11 bases in the middle. The CDR3 is 13 residues long.

This clonotype was counted a few times. Because the CDR3 is missing its conserved closing phenylalanine or tryptophan, this is likely a read error. The chain is built from TRBV5-1 and TRBJ2-1; tentatively, D is TRBD2 (6 bases). This CDR3 comprises 12 residues. CDR1 is SGHRS, CDR2 YFSETQ, per germline. V was cut by 9 bases and J by 4 bases, with 11 bases left in between. The CDR3, as DNA: TGCGCCACCCGGGACTCGTACAATGAGCAGTTCCTC. As protein: CATRDSYNEQFL.

This clonotype was seen many times. The chain combines TRBV7-8 with TRBJ2-1, with 12 positions matching TRBD2. CDR1 is SGHVS, CDR2 FQNEAQ, per germline. V lost 6 bases to trimming and J lost 0 bases; unmatched junction nucleotides: 12. This CDR3 comprises 19 residues. This chain's CDR3 is CASRIGLAGTMSSYNEQFF. CDR3 in DNA: TGTGCCAGCAGAATCGGACTAGCGGGGACAATGAGCTCCTACAATGAGCAGTTCTTC.

This clonotype was observed many times. The CDR3 spells CASSLFGRAGHFSGNTIYF. CDR3 in DNA: TGTGCCAGCAGTTTATTCGGCCGGGCAGGGCATTTCTCTGGAAACACCATATATTTT. This chain links TRBV28 with TRBJ1-3; possible D gene TRBD1, 5 bases. This CDR3 comprises 19 residues. Germline lookup yields CDR1 MDHEN and CDR2 SYDVKM. The ends were cut back, 1 base at V and 0 bases at J, with 19 bases in the middle.

There are many counts of this clonotype. The chain carries TRBV11-2 and TRBJ2-7, with TRBD2 identical over 10 bases. The V and J ends lost 8 bases and 6 bases, in that order; junction bases with no gene match: 13. This CDR3 region has 15 residues. From germline, CDR1 is SGHAT and CDR2 FQNNGV. CDR3 region: CASSNLAGGVSEQYF. Here the CDR3 DNA reads TGTGCCAGCTCGAATTTAGCGGGAGGCGTCTCCGAGCAGTACTTC.

This clonotype was recorded a few times. The CDR3 region is CASSQPGSGENEQYF. The CDR3 DNA reads as TGTGCCAGCAGTCAACCCGGGAGCGGGGAGAACGAGCAGTACTTC. The chain combines TRBV6-1 with TRBJ2-7; 7 bases are shared with TRBD2. Germline V gives CDR1 MNHNS, CDR2 SASEGT. The CDR3 has 15 residues. J lost 5 bases, V lost 5 bases, and 12 bases had no gene match.

This clonotype occurred many times. This sequence joins TRBV4-2 and TRBJ2-7; TRBD2 might be the D (5 bases). Trimming left V 3 bases short and J 0 bases short, with 12 bases between. The CDR3 runs to 15 residues. CDR1 LGHNA and CDR2 YNFKEQ come from the germline V gene. The CDR3 here is CASSQMTEGSYEQYF. As DNA, the CDR3 is TGTGCCAGCAGCCAGATGACTGAGGGCTCCTACGAGCAGTACTTC.

This chain links TRBV2 with TRBJ2-7, with no clear D. Germline V gene lookup returns CDR1 SNHLY and CDR2 FYNNEI. CDR3 size: 11 residues. V gave up 8 bases and J gave up 6 bases, with 11 bases separating them. The CDR3 region has the DNA TGTGCCAGCTCCCAAAGACCCGAGCAGTACTTC. It yields the protein CASSQRPEQYF. Full variable domain (missing parts from reference TRBV2 and TRBJ2-7): EPEVTQTPSHQVTQMGQEVILRCVPISNHLYFYWYRQILGQKVEFLVSFYNNEISEKSEIFDDQFSVERPDGSNFTLKIRSTKLEDSAMYFCASSQRPEQYFGPGTRLTVT.

This clonotype was recorded at least ten times. At one end, the junction sequence differs from germline, possibly due to a read error. The chain uses TRBV3-1 and TRBJ2-1, with unresolved D. This CDR3 comprises 12 residues. Germline-derived CDR1 and CDR2 are LGHDT and YNNKEL (reference sequence). CDR3 region: CAGSPLDREQFF. The CDR3 DNA sequence: TGTGCCGGCAGCCCCTTAGACCGGGAGCAGTTCTTC.

This clonotype has a handful of counts. V usage is TRBV5-1 and J usage is TRBJ2-3; D is undetermined. Germline V gene lookup returns CDR1 SGHRS and CDR2 YFSETQ. This CDR3 is 17 amino acids long. Trimming shortened V by 3 bases and J by 2 bases, and 19 bases separated the two germline ends. The CDR3 DNA reads as TGCGCCAGCAGCTCACTGTGGGAAGCGCCGAACACAGATACGCAGTATTTT. Protein: CASSSLWEAPNTDTQYF.